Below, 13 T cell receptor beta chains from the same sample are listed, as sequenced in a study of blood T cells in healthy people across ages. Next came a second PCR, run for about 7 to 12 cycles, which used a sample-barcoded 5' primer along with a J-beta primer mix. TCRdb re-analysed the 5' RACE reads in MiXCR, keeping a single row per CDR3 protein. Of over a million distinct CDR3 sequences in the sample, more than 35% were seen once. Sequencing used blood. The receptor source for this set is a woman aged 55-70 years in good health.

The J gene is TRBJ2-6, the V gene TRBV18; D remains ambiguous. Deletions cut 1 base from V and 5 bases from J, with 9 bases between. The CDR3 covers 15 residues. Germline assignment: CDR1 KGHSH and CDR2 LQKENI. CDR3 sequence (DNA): TGTGCCAGCTCACCACAGGGTTCTAGGGCCAACGTCCTGACTTTC. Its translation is CASSPQGSRANVLTF.

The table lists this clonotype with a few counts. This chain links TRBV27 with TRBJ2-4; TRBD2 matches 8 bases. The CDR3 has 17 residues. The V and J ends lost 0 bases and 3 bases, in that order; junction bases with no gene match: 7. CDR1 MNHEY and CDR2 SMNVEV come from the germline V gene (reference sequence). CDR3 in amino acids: CASSLSPGLGVKNIQYF. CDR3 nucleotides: TGTGCCAGCAGTTTATCTCCGGGACTAGGTGTCAAAAACATTCAGTACTTC.

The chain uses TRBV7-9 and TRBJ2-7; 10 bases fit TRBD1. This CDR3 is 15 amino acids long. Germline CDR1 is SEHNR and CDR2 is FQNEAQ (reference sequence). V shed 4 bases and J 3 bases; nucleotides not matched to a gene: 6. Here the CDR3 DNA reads TGTGCCAGCAGCTCGCCGGGACAGGGGTTCTACGAGCAGTACTTC. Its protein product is CASSSPGQGFYEQYF.

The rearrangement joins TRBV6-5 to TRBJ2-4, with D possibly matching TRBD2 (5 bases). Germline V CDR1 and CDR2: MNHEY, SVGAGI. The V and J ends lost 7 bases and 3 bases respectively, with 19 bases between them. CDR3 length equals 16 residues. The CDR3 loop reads CASIGRGRHVKNIQYF. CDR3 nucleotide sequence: TGTGCCAGCATTGGTCGCGGGCGGCATGTCAAAAACATTCAGTACTTC.

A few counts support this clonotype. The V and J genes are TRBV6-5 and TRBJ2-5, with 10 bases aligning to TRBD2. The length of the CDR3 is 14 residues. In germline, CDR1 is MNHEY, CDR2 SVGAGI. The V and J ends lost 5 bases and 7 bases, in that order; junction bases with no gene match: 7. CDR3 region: CASSRLAGLGTQYF. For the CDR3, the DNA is TGTGCCAGCAGTCGACTAGCGGGTCTGGGGACCCAGTACTTC.

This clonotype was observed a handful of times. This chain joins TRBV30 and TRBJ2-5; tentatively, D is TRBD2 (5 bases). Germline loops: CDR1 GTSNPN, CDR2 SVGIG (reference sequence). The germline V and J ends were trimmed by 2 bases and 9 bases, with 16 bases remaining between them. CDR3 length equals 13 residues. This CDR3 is CAWSLLATAAQYF. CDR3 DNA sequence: TGTGCCTGGAGTCTTCTAGCAACCGCAGCCCAGTACTTC.

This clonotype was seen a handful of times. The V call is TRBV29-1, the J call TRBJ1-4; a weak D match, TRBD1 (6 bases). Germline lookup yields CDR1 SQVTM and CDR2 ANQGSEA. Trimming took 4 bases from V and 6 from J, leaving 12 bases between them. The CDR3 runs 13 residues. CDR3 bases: TGCAGCGTTGCCGGGGGCGACGATGAAAAACTGTTTTTT. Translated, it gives CSVAGGDDEKLFF. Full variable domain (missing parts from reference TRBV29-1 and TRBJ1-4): SAVISQKPSRDICQRGTSLTIQCQVDSQVTMMFWYRQQPGQSLTLIATANQGSEATYESGFVIDKFPISRPNLTFSTLTVSNMSPEDSSIYLCSVAGGDDEKLFFGSGTQLSVL.

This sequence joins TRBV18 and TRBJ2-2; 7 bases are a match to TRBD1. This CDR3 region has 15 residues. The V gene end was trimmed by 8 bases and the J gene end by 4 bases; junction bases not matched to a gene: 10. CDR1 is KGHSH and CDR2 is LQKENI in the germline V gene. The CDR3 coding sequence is TGTGCCAGCAGTCTCACAGGGGTCCGCACCGGGGAGCTGTTTTTT. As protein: CASSLTGVRTGELFF.

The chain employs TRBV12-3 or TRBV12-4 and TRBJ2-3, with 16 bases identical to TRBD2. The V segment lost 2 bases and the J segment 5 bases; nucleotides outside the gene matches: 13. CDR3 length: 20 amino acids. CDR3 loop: CASSLLGGTSGRVFGDTQYF. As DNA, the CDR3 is TGTGCCAGCAGTTTATTAGGGGGGACTAGCGGGAGGGTTTTTGGAGATACGCAGTATTTT.

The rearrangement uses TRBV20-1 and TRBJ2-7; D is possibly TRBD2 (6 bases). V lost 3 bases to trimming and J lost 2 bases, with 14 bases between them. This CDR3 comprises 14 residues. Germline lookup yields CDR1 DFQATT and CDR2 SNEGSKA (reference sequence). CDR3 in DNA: TGCAGTGCTAGTCTGGCGGGAACCACCTACGAGCAGTACTTC. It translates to CSASLAGTTYEQYF.

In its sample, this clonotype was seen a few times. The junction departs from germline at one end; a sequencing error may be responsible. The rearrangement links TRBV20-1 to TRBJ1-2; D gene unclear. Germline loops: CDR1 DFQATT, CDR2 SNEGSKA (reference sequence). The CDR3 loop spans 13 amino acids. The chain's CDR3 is CSARGWKPYGYTF. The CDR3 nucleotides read TGCAGTGCTAGAGGTTGGAAGCCATATGGCTACACCTTT.

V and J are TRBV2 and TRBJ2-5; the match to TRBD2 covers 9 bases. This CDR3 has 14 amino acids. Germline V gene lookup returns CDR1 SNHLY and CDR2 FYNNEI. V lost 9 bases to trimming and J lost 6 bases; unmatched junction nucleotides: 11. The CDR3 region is CARPAGGPGQTQYF. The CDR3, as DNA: TGTGCCAGGCCCGCGGGAGGGCCGGGTCAGACCCAGTACTTC.

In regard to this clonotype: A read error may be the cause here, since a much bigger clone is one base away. CDR3 nucleotides: TGCGCCAGCAGCTTGGCTAGCACCTACAATGAGCAGTTCTTC. It is translated as CASSLASTYNEQFF. The gene calls are TRBV5-1 and TRBJ2-1, with TRBD2 as a possible D gene (5 bases). Per germline, CDR1 SGHRS and CDR2 YFSETQ. V gave up 0 bases and J gave up 2 bases, with 6 bases separating them. CDR3 length equals 14 residues.